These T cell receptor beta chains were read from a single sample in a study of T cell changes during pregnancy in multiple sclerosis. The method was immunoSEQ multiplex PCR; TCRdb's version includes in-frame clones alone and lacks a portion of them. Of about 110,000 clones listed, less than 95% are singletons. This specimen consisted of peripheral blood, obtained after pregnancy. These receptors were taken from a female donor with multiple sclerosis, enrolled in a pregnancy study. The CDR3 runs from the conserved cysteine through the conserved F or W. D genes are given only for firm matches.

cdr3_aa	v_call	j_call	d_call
CASSRLSGASTEAFF	TRBV7-6	TRBJ1-1	NA
CASSSQPPDSSNQPQHF	TRBV27	TRBJ1-5	NA
CASSQADRGNTEAFF	TRBV18	TRBJ1-1	TRBD1
CASSSSGVLEAFF	TRBV5-1	TRBJ1-1	NA
CASSLGLAGDSYNEQFF	TRBV11-3	TRBJ2-1	TRBD2
CASRRGTDSYEQYF	TRBV5-4	TRBJ2-7	NA
CASSLEVGAGYEQYF	TRBV11-2	TRBJ2-7	NA
CASRATTSYEQYF	TRBV6-1	TRBJ2-7	NA
CASSSGTGDLNTEAFF	TRBV5-1	TRBJ1-1	TRBD1
CASSLGTADPQPQHF	TRBV7-9	TRBJ1-5	NA
CASSLGQGGREQYF	TRBV5-1	TRBJ2-7	NA
CASSLVRGSTEAFF	TRBV27	TRBJ1-1	NA
CASSLTGVLEKLFF	TRBV5-1	TRBJ1-4	NA
CATSGRLLNTEAFF	TRBV15	TRBJ1-1	NA
CASRTQGLASNQPQHF	TRBV28	TRBJ1-5	TRBD1
CASSLDRGSYGYTF	TRBV5-4	TRBJ1-2	NA
CASSDWTSNNEQYF	TRBV2	TRBJ2-7	TRBD2
CASNPDSSNYGYTF	TRBV5-1	TRBJ1-2	NA
CASSQSRETQYF	TRBV16	TRBJ2-5	NA
CASSLRASTEAFF	TRBV7-3	TRBJ1-1	NA
CASSWGTDEAFF	TRBV6-1	TRBJ1-1	TRBD1
CASSYDREVYNEQFF	TRBV6-6	TRBJ2-1	NA
CASSLGGGGRTYNEQFF	TRBV7-2	TRBJ2-1	TRBD2
CASSLEGGGDTQYF	TRBV5-1	TRBJ2-3	NA
CASSLYKAGKQETQYF	TRBV5-6	TRBJ2-5	TRBD2
CSAESTDTQYF	TRBV20-1	TRBJ2-3	NA
CASSFDRGHEQYF	TRBV27	TRBJ2-7	TRBD1
CASSFWAENYGYTF	TRBV28	TRBJ1-2	NA
CASSFRTGGTGELFF	TRBV28	TRBJ2-2	TRBD1
CASSYGGAEQYF	TRBV6-5	TRBJ2-7	NA
CASSKNRALSYEQYF	TRBV6-1	TRBJ2-7	NA
CASTSRGYGYTF	TRBV6-1	TRBJ1-2	NA
CASRGPGTGELFF	TRBV25-1	TRBJ2-2	NA
CASSFGLASGSPPPTDTQYF	TRBV5-5	TRBJ2-3	TRBD2
CASSYDLGRPLYF	TRBV6-6	TRBJ1-3	NA
CASSLVRRGTGSYNEQFF	TRBV11-2	TRBJ2-1	TRBD1